What follows are 25 T cell receptor beta chains derived from one specimen sequenced in a study of response to subunit inactivated influenza vaccine (dated by TCRdb to 2016 to 2019). Receptor libraries were prepared by RT-PCR. The sequencer listed for this sample is Illumina HiSeq 2500. Starting from the raw public reads, TCRdb applied fastp trimming at Q25, assembled clones with MiXCR and retained in-frame beta chains. Duplicate CDR3 protein sequences are folded into a single record with the most common DNA and genes. The sample includes about 240,000 distinct CDR3 sequences, with 12% observed a single time. The top ten hold approximately 7.8% of the sample. Sample: non-naive T cells sorted from PBMCs, taken 14 days before vaccination. The cell subset or site label of this sample denotes: memory T cell fraction. Every receptor here comes from a man in his forties or fifties who received an inactivated influenza vaccine. Donor details come from another sample of the same person, matched by shared clones.

This clonotype was seen repeatedly, ten times or more. CDR3 region: CASSFDRLAALSSYNEQFF. The CDR3 region has the DNA TGCGCCAGCAGTTTCGATCGGCTAGCGGCCTTGAGCTCCTACAATGAGCAGTTCTTC. This chain uses TRBV5-1 with TRBJ2-1; TRBD2 agrees at 7 bases. V was pared by 5 bases and J by 0 bases, with 17 bases of the junction left unmatched. The germline V gene has CDR1 SGHRS and CDR2 YFSETQ. This CDR3 spans 19 amino acids.

This chain joins TRBV12-3 or TRBV12-4 and TRBJ2-1; the D gene is possibly TRBD1 (6 bases). The V end lost 2 bases, the J end lost 10 bases, and 9 bases lay between the germline ends. CDR3 size: 12 residues. CDR3 in DNA: TGTGCCAGCAGTTTAATGAGGGGGGAGCAGTTCTTC. Translated, it gives CASSLMRGEQFF.

In this sample, this clonotype turned up a few times. This chain links TRBV10-3 with TRBJ2-1, with 12 bases lining up with TRBD2. The CDR3 is 16 residues long. After removal of 0 bases from V and 9 bases from J, the junction contained 6 bases not matched to a gene. Germline assignment: CDR1 ENHRY and CDR2 SYGVKD. The CDR3 DNA reads TGTGCCATCAGTGAGTCGCCTAGCGGGAGGGCCGCTGAGCAGTTCTTC. Translating gives CAISESPSGRAAEQFF.

This clonotype showed up just a few times. V and J are TRBV7-9 and TRBJ1-5, with 10 bases lining up with TRBD1. Trimming took 3 bases from V and 4 from J; bases not matched to a gene: 3. The CDR3 covers 15 residues. Germline-derived CDR1 and CDR2 are SEHNR and FQNEAQ (reference sequence). The chain's CDR3 is CASSFGTGENQPQHF. Written as DNA, the CDR3 is TGTGCCAGCAGCTTTGGGACAGGGGAAAATCAGCCCCAGCATTTT. Full variable domain (outside the CDR3, taken from reference TRBV7-9 and TRBJ1-5): DTGVSQNPRHKITKRGQNVTFRCDPISEHNRLYWYRQTLGQGPEFLTYFQNEAQLEKSRLLSDRFSAERPKGSFSTLEIQRTEQGDSAMYLCASSFGTGENQPQHFGDGTRLSIL.

This clonotype was found many times. The chain joins TRBV20-1 to TRBJ2-7, with a possible D match to TRBD2 (6 bases). The germline V gene encodes CDR1 DFQATT and CDR2 SNEGSKA (reference sequence). The CDR3 covers 15 residues. Trimming stripped 3 bases from V and 2 bases from J, with 17 bases between. The CDR3: CSASQRESSTYEQYF. As DNA, the CDR3 is TGCAGTGCTAGCCAACGGGAGTCATCGACCTACGAGCAGTACTTC.

This clonotype was found many times. The J gene is TRBJ1-5, the V gene TRBV20-1; D gene unclear. This CDR3 is built from 15 residues. Deletions cut 4 bases from V and 0 bases from J, with 13 bases between. From germline, CDR1 is DFQATT and CDR2 SNEGSKA (reference sequence). The CDR3 DNA reads as TGCAGTGCTAACTCGGACGATTATAGCAATCAGCCCCAGCATTTT. Translated: CSANSDDYSNQPQHF.

This chain connects TRBV3-1 to TRBJ1-6; no clear D. Deletions cut 0 bases from V and 1 base from J, with 10 bases between. The CDR3 has 17 amino acids. CDR1 and CDR2 (germline): LGHDT, YNNKEL (reference sequence). The CDR3 region is CASSQDRGRSYNSPLHF. Written as DNA, the CDR3 is TGTGCCAGCAGCCAAGATAGAGGGAGGTCCTATAATTCACCCCTCCACTTT.

This clonotype was counted only a few times. The gene calls are TRBV25-1 and TRBJ2-2; maybe TRBD1 (5 bases). The germline gives CDR1 MGHDK, CDR2 SYGVNS. Deletions cut 3 bases from V and 6 bases from J, with 17 bases between. The CDR3 covers 16 residues. CDR3 in DNA: TGTGCCAGCAGTGACGCCGTCCAGGGTTATCCCGGGGAGCTGTTTTTT. Translated: CASSDAVQGYPGELFF. Combining the CDR3 with reference TRBV25-1 and TRBJ2-2 gives the whole variable domain EADIYQTPRYLVIGTGKKITLECSQTMGHDKMYWYQQDPGMELHLIHYSYGVNSTEKGDLSSESTVSRIRTEHFPLTLESARPSHTSQYLCASSDAVQGYPGELFFGEGSRLTVL.

J is TRBJ1-2 and V is TRBV7-9, with TRBD1 matching 7 bases. J lost 7 bases, V lost 5 bases, and 7 bases had no gene match. Per germline, CDR1 SEHNR and CDR2 FQNEAQ (reference sequence). This CDR3 is built from 13 residues. The CDR3: CASSETGQGGYTF. The CDR3, as DNA: TGTGCCAGCAGCGAGACAGGGCAGGGTGGCTACACCTTC.

This clonotype was counted a few times. V and J are TRBV6-1 and TRBJ1-2; TRBD1 might be the D (5 bases). This CDR3 has 14 residues. The germline V gene encodes CDR1 MNHNS and CDR2 SASEGT. The germline V and J ends were trimmed by 6 bases and 0 bases, with 11 bases remaining between them. The CDR3 loop is CASRAGATNYGYTF. The CDR3 nucleotides read TGTGCCAGCAGGGCCGGGGCAACTAACTATGGCTACACCTTC.

Many counts were recorded for this clonotype. V gene TRBV7-8 combines with J gene TRBJ2-7; the D gene is possibly TRBD1 (5 bases). V was trimmed by 2 bases and J by 6 bases, leaving 17 bases between them. This CDR3 is built from 15 residues. The V gene's germline CDR1 is SGHVS and CDR2 FQNEAQ. CDR3 protein: CASSLSVRVRGEQYF. In nucleotides, the CDR3 is TGTGCCAGCAGCTTATCGGTCAGGGTCAGAGGCGAGCAGTACTTC.

The J gene is TRBJ2-1, the V gene TRBV29-1; TRBD2 matches at 13 bases. The ends lost 5 bases at V and 6 bases at J; junction bases unmatched: 4. The CDR3 extends over 14 amino acids. Germline V CDR1 and CDR2: SQVTM, ANQGSEA. The DNA of the CDR3 is TGCAGCGTTTCGAGGACTAGCGGGAGCAATGAGCAGTTCTTC. Its translation is CSVSRTSGSNEQFF.

The chain combines TRBV11-1 with TRBJ2-1; the D gene is possibly TRBD2 (7 bases). Germline loops: CDR1 SGHAT, CDR2 FQDESV (reference sequence). This CDR3 comprises 19 residues. The V end lost 7 bases, the J end lost 1 base, and 26 bases lay between the germline ends. The chain's CDR3 is CASIQGGRGGGRSYNEQFF. The CDR3 DNA follows: TGTGCCAGCATCCAAGGGGGACGCGGCGGCGGGAGATCCTACAATGAGCAGTTCTTC.

This clonotype was counted a few times. The V call is TRBV6-6, the J call TRBJ2-7; D is perhaps TRBD1 (5 bases). CDR3 length: 13 residues. Germline CDR1 MNHNY, CDR2 SVGAGI (reference sequence). The V gene lost 7 bases and the J gene lost 0 bases, with 10 bases spanning the gap. Here the CDR3 DNA reads TGTGCCAGCACCCAGGGTGCCTCCTACGAGCAGTACTTC. Encoded protein: CASTQGASYEQYF.

This clonotype has more than one count but fewer than ten. The genes are TRBV20-1 and TRBJ2-7; possible D gene TRBD2, 5 bases. This CDR3 has 12 amino acids. Germline values: CDR1 DFQATT, CDR2 SNEGSKA (reference sequence). The V and J ends lost 5 bases and 7 bases respectively, with 15 bases between them. CDR3 coding DNA: TGCAGTGCTGGTAGGAGGTCGGGGGAGCAGTACTTC. Residues: CSAGRRSGEQYF.

The rearrangement uses TRBV18 and TRBJ2-4, with D perhaps TRBD2 (6 bases). Germline V gives CDR1 KGHSH, CDR2 LQKENI. The CDR3 length is 17 residues. V gave up 5 bases and J gave up 0 bases, with 17 bases separating them. The CDR3 loop is CASSKLQVSGAKNIQYF. CDR3 coding DNA: TGTGCCAGCTCAAAGCTGCAAGTTAGCGGAGCCAAAAACATTCAGTACTTC.

A few counts support this clonotype. The rearrangement joins TRBV2 to TRBJ2-5, with D perhaps TRBD2 (5 bases). The CDR3 consists of 16 residues. Trimming stripped 0 bases from V and 2 bases from J, with 13 bases between. Per germline, CDR1 SNHLY and CDR2 FYNNEI. The CDR3 loop reads CASSEAWRTEQETQYF. Here the CDR3 DNA reads TGTGCCAGCAGTGAAGCTTGGAGGACGGAGCAAGAGACCCAGTACTTC.

The rearrangement uses TRBV20-1 and TRBJ1-2, with D hard to call. CDR1 is DFQATT, CDR2 SNEGSKA, per germline (reference sequence). V lost 6 bases and J lost 8, with 19 bases in between. The CDR3 sequence is 13 residues long. The CDR3 region has the DNA TGCAGTGCCCCCCGGGGAACACTCTGGGGCTACACCTTC. It yields the protein CSAPRGTLWGYTF.

A few counts support this clonotype. The gene calls are TRBV25-1 and TRBJ1-1, with a weak D call TRBD1 (6 bases). This CDR3 spans 11 amino acids. Germline V CDR1 and CDR2: MGHDK, SYGVNS. Trimming took 5 bases from V and 9 from J, leaving 10 bases between them. CDR3 DNA sequence: TGTGCCAGCAGTTCAGGGACAAAAGCTTTCTTT. Translation gives CASSSGTKAFF.

This clonotype was counted many times. V gene TRBV7-9 combines with J gene TRBJ1-3; D gene uncertain. The CDR3 spans 14 residues. V was cut by 1 base and J by 4 bases, with 8 bases left in between. Germline CDR1 reads SEHNR; CDR2 reads FQNEAQ (reference sequence). This CDR3 reads CASSLVSPGNTIYF. The DNA for the CDR3 is TGTGCCAGCAGCTTAGTATCCCCAGGAAACACCATATATTTT.

This clonotype was counted only a few times. The chain uses TRBV7-9 and TRBJ2-5, with D hard to call. Per germline, CDR1 SEHNR and CDR2 FQNEAQ (reference sequence). Trimming stripped 1 base from V and 1 base from J, with 10 bases between. The CDR3 has 15 amino acids. The CDR3 spells CASSLELALQETQYF. The CDR3 DNA reads as TGTGCCAGCAGCTTAGAACTCGCACTCCAAGAGACCCAGTACTTC.

This clonotype turned up a few times. The genes are TRBV29-1 and TRBJ2-7; 11 bases align to TRBD1. In germline, CDR1 is SQVTM, CDR2 ANQGSEA. The CDR3 is 16 residues long. The junction had 8 bases not matched to a gene; V was cut back by 1 base and J by 3 bases. The CDR3, as DNA: TGCAGCGTTGAAGGTTCATCGGGGACAGGGGGCTACGAGCAGTACTTC. Its protein product is CSVEGSSGTGGYEQYF.

The chain couples TRBV27 to TRBJ2-1; D gene unclear. CDR3 length: 14 residues. The germline V and J ends were trimmed by 4 bases and 0 bases, with 7 bases remaining between them. CDR1 is MNHEY and CDR2 is SMNVEV in the germline V gene (reference sequence). The CDR3 region is CASSYTSSYNEQFF. In DNA form, the CDR3 reads TGTGCCAGCAGTTACACGAGCTCCTACAATGAGCAGTTCTTC.

The chain combines TRBV5-1 with TRBJ1-1; a weak D match, TRBD1 (6 bases). CDR3 length: 14 residues. Germline CDR1 and CDR2: SGHRS and YFSETQ. V dropped 4 bases and J dropped 2 bases, with 12 bases sitting between them. CDR3 nucleotide sequence: TGCGCCAGCAGCACGGGACAAAAAAACACTGAAGCTTTCTTT. Residues: CASSTGQKNTEAFF.

The table lists this clonotype with a few counts. V usage is TRBV27 and J usage is TRBJ2-5, with TRBD2 matching over 10 bases. The CDR3 is 15 amino acids. CDR1 MNHEY and CDR2 SMNVEV come from the germline V gene (reference sequence). Trimming cost V 5 bases and J 4 bases; bases outside gene matches: 7. This CDR3 reads CASSVLAGVLETQYF. The DNA of the CDR3 is TGTGCCAGCAGTGTCCTAGCGGGAGTCTTAGAGACCCAGTACTTC.